Each of the 31 T cell receptor beta chains below was sequenced from the same sample in a study of CD8+ T cells in alopecia areata. RNA was isolated and reverse transcribed to cDNA, the sequencing template. Here immunoSEQ multiplex PCR was the method, and the copy in TCRdb shows in-frame clones only, minus some. The data contain 200,000 or so clones, roughly 60% of them singletons. This sample's treatment: oral pan-JAK inhibitor, 5-10 mg twice daily. Source: CD4+ T cells sorted from blood, taken at week 24, from a patient treated with tofacitinib. Source of these receptors: a human donor with alopecia areata.

The chain links TRBV14 to TRBJ2-3; D may be TRBD1 (5 bases). Trimming cost V 6 bases and J 8 bases, with 12 bases left between them. From germline, CDR1 is SGHDN and CDR2 FVKESK. The CDR3 is 12 amino acids. CDR3 region: CASSQTRVTQYF. DNA of the CDR3: TGTGCCAGCAGTCAGACCAGGGTTACGCAGTATTTT.

This rearrangement joins TRBV7-2 to TRBJ2-5; TRBD2 agrees at 7 bases. The J segment lost 4 bases and the V segment lost 2 bases, leaving 10 bases of the junction unmatched. CDR1 and CDR2 (germline): SGHTA, FQGNSA. CDR3 length equals 16 residues. The CDR3 loop is CASSLWGGSSGETQYF. DNA for the CDR3: TGTGCCAGCAGCTTATGGGGCGGGAGTAGTGGAGAGACCCAGTACTTC.

This rearrangement joins TRBV27 to TRBJ1-2, with 11 bases lining up with TRBD1. The J segment lost 8 bases and the V segment lost 3 bases, leaving 2 bases of the junction unmatched. Per the germline V gene, CDR1 is MNHEY and CDR2 is SMNVEV (reference sequence). This CDR3 region has 13 residues. CDR3 bases: TGTGCCAGCAGTTTGGACAGGGGGCTAGGCTACACCTTC. Its protein product is CASSLDRGLGYTF.

Written as DNA, the CDR3 is TGTGCCTGGAACTACAGGGTAGGAGGCAATGAGCAGTTCTTC. This encodes CAWNYRVGGNEQFF. The chain carries TRBV30 and TRBJ2-1; D is perhaps TRBD1 (6 bases). V was trimmed by 4 bases and J by 6 bases, leaving 16 bases between them. Germline-derived CDR1 and CDR2 are GTSNPN and SVGIG (reference sequence). The CDR3 length is 14 residues.

This clone was picked up a small number of times. J is TRBJ1-1 and V is TRBV15, with D hard to call. The CDR3 is 13 amino acids. The V gene lost 5 bases and the J gene lost 0 bases, with 7 bases spanning the gap. Germline-derived CDR1 and CDR2 are LNHNV and YYDKDF (reference sequence). Here the CDR3 reads CATSDRMNTEAFF. DNA of the CDR3: TGTGCCACCAGCGACCGGATGAACACTGAAGCTTTCTTT.

The chain couples TRBV15 to TRBJ1-2, with TRBD1 matching 8 bases. CDR3 size: 17 residues. CDR1 and CDR2 from the germline V gene are LNHNV and YYDKDF (reference sequence). V lost 5 bases to trimming and J lost 6 bases; unmatched junction nucleotides: 17. The CDR3 nucleotides read TGTGCCACCAGCGGACCGCCGGGACAGGCTCATTATCATGGCTACACCTTC. Translated, it gives CATSGPPGQAHYHGYTF. Full variable domain (outside the CDR3, taken from reference TRBV15 and TRBJ1-2): DAMVIQNPRYQVTQFGKPVTLSCSQTLNHNVMYWYQQKSSQAPKLLFHYYDKDFNNEADTPDNFQSRRPNTSFCFLDIRSPGLGDTAMYLCATSGPPGQAHYHGYTFGSGTRLTVV.

In this sample, this clone turned up a few times. This chain links TRBV29-1 with TRBJ2-5; D unresolved. V gave up 7 bases and J gave up 0 bases, with 6 bases separating them. Germline lookup yields CDR1 SQVTM and CDR2 ANQGSEA. This CDR3 contains 11 residues. Here the CDR3 DNA reads TGCAGCGCCGTGTACCAAGAGACCCAGTACTTC. Translation: CSAVYQETQYF. Based on the CDR3 plus reference TRBV29-1 and TRBJ2-5, the full variable domain is SAVISQKPSRDICQRGTSLTIQCQVDSQVTMMFWYRQQPGQSLTLIATANQGSEATYESGFVIDKFPISRPNLTFSTLTVSNMSPEDSSIYLCSAVYQETQYFGPGTRLLVL.

This clone has just a few counts. This chain's CDR3 is CACRPTESSYNEQFF. The CDR3 DNA reads as TGTGCCTGCCGACCGACAGAGAGTTCCTACAATGAGCAGTTCTTC. V is TRBV30 and J is TRBJ2-1; D perhaps matches TRBD1 (5 bases). The CDR3 is made up of 15 amino acids. The germline gives CDR1 GTSNPN, CDR2 SVGIG (reference sequence). Trimming removed 6 bases at V and 1 base at J, with 16 bases between.

V and J are TRBV2 and TRBJ2-7; 11 bases align to TRBD2. The CDR3 has 17 amino acids. CDR1 and CDR2 from the germline V gene are SNHLY and FYNNEI. Trimming cost V 5 bases and J 2 bases; bases outside gene matches: 11. CDR3 region: CASSLTSGKGSPYEQYF. CDR3 coding DNA: TGTGCCAGCAGTCTGACTAGCGGGAAGGGAAGCCCCTACGAGCAGTACTTC.

This clone has just a few counts. The chain uses TRBV6-1 and TRBJ2-2, with D perhaps being TRBD1 or TRBD2 (5 bases each). V was shortened by 4 bases and J by 4 bases, with 13 bases between the two germline ends. Germline V gives CDR1 MNHNS, CDR2 SASEGT. CDR3 size: 15 residues. The CDR3 DNA is TGTGCCAGCAGTGGTCAGGGACCGAGCACCGGGGAGCTGTTTTTT. Translation: CASSGQGPSTGELFF.

This clone was recorded a few times. This chain uses TRBV21-1 with TRBJ1-1; TRBD1, as called in the table, went unchecked against the DNA. TRBV21-1 is noted as a pseudogene. This CDR3 comprises 14 residues. The CDR3 DNA reads TGTGCCAGCAGCCCCGGGACAGACCGGACTGAAGCTTTCTTT. Amino acids: CASSPGTDRTEAFF.

This chain connects TRBV7-3 to TRBJ2-3; D possibly corresponds to TRBD2 (6 bases). The CDR3 runs to 14 residues. Germline CDR1 and CDR2: SGHTA and FQGTGA. V gave up 5 bases and J gave up 0 bases, with 9 bases separating them. The CDR3 sequence is CASSRTTSTDTQYF. DNA for the CDR3: TGTGCCAGCAGCCGGACTACAAGCACAGATACGCAGTATTTT.

This clone has more than one count but fewer than ten. The chain has TRBV30 and TRBJ2-1; 13 nucleotides agree with TRBD2. This CDR3 is built from 15 residues. Unmatched junction bases numbered 4, after V lost 5 bases and J lost 3 bases. Germline CDR1 reads GTSNPN; CDR2 reads SVGIG (reference sequence). The CDR3 DNA reads TGTGCCTGGGGACTAGCGGGAGCTCGCTACAATGAGCAGTTCTTC. Protein: CAWGLAGARYNEQFF.

In regard to this clone: The sample has other DNA sequences that encode this CDR3 too. This rearrangement joins TRBV6-5 to TRBJ2-5, with 7 bases identical to TRBD1. Germline V gene sequence: CDR1 MNHEY, CDR2 SVGAGI. Trimming removed 6 bases from V and 5 bases from J; junction bases left unmatched: 0. The CDR3 has 11 amino acids. CDR3 in amino acids: CASSRGETQYF. Written as DNA, the CDR3 is TGTGCCAGCAGCAGGGGGGAGACCCAGTACTTC.

This rearrangement joins TRBV7-2 to TRBJ2-7; 7 bases map to TRBD2. Unmatched junction bases numbered 17, after V lost 5 bases and J lost 1 base. The CDR3 is 18 amino acids. The V gene's germline CDR1 is SGHTA and CDR2 FQGNSA. CDR3 loop: CASSLVADALARSYEQYF. CDR3 nucleotide sequence: TGTGCCAGCAGCCTCGTGGCAGACGCACTAGCGCGTTCCTACGAGCAGTACTTC.

The chain employs TRBV6-5 and TRBJ2-1; 11 positions agree with TRBD1. The length of the CDR3 is 15 residues. Germline-derived CDR1 and CDR2 are MNHEY and SVGAGI. Unmatched junction bases numbered 10, after V lost 6 bases and J lost 9 bases. CDR3 bases: TGTGCCAGCAGCCGACCAAGGACAGGGGGCGGTGAGCAGTTCTTC. Translated, it gives CASSRPRTGGGEQFF.

This rearrangement joins TRBV7-2 to TRBJ2-4; 7 nucleotides match TRBD1. There are 12 residues in the CDR3. The germline gives CDR1 SGHTA, CDR2 FQGNSA. Trimming at V came to 0 bases and at J to 11 bases, leaving 1 base not matched to a gene. CDR3 nucleotides: TGTGCCAGCAGCTTAGCAGGGACAGTTCAGTACTTC. Protein sequence: CASSLAGTVQYF.

In its sample, this clone was seen a few times. V is TRBV7-9 and J is TRBJ1-5, with D perhaps matching TRBD1 (5 bases). V lost 1 base and J 7 bases, leaving 8 bases between the germline ends. CDR1 SEHNR and CDR2 FQNEAQ come from the germline V gene (reference sequence). The CDR3 loop spans 13 amino acids. The CDR3 loop reads CASSLDRDQPQHF. The CDR3 DNA is TGTGCCAGCAGCTTAGATAGGGACCAGCCCCAGCATTTT.

The genes are TRBV4-1 and TRBJ1-5; TRBD1 might be the D (6 bases). V dropped 4 bases and J dropped 3 bases, with 10 bases sitting between them. In germline, CDR1 is MGHRA, CDR2 YSYEKL. The CDR3 length is 14 residues. For the CDR3, the DNA is TGCGCCAGCAGCCCACAGGGCTACAATCAGCCCCAGCATTTT. Encoded protein: CASSPQGYNQPQHF.

This clone was picked up many times. The rearrangement uses TRBV14 and TRBJ2-1; D gene unclear. The germline CDR1 and CDR2 sequences are SGHDN and FVKESK. The CDR3 is 14 amino acids. The ends were cut back, 1 base at V and 9 bases at J, with 13 bases in the middle. CDR3 sequence reads: CASSQVWSTGEQFF. CDR3 DNA sequence: TGTGCCAGCAGCCAAGTCTGGAGCACCGGTGAGCAGTTCTTC.

V gene TRBV6-5 combines with J gene TRBJ1-1; D is undetermined. V dropped 7 bases and J dropped 0 bases, with 12 bases sitting between them. Per germline, CDR1 MNHEY and CDR2 SVGAGI. The CDR3 sequence is 14 residues long. In DNA form, the CDR3 reads TGTGCCAGCATCCAGGACGGCCTGAACACTGAAGCTTTCTTT. Amino acids: CASIQDGLNTEAFF.

The genes are TRBV2 and TRBJ2-3; 11 nucleotides line up with TRBD2. The CDR3 length is 15 residues. CDR1 is SNHLY and CDR2 is FYNNEI in the germline V gene. The V segment lost 6 bases and the J segment 1 base; nucleotides outside the gene matches: 3. CDR3 loop: CASRRLAGRTDTQYF. DNA of the CDR3: TGTGCCAGCAGAAGACTAGCGGGGCGCACAGATACGCAGTATTTT.

The chain links TRBV4-3 to TRBJ2-5, with 7 nucleotides matching TRBD2. Trimming at V came to 3 bases and at J to 7 bases, leaving 5 bases not matched to a gene. The CDR3 totals 13 residues. Germline lookup yields CDR1 LGHNA and CDR2 YSLEER. In nucleotides, the CDR3 is TGCGCCAGCAGCCAGACTAGGGAGGGGACCCAGTACTTC. Amino acid sequence: CASSQTREGTQYF.

CDR3 residues: CASSSIPGETQYF. For the CDR3, the DNA is TGCGCCAGCAGCTCGATTCCCGGCGAGACCCAGTACTTC. This chain connects TRBV5-1 to TRBJ2-5; D unresolved. The CDR3 is 13 amino acids. From germline, CDR1 is SGHRS and CDR2 YFSETQ. The V end lost 3 bases, the J end lost 5 bases, and 11 bases lay between the germline ends.

The chain couples TRBV30 to TRBJ2-6; D tentatively fits TRBD1 or TRBD2 (5 bases each). From germline, CDR1 is GTSNPN and CDR2 SVGIG (reference sequence). The length of the CDR3 is 17 residues. The ends were cut back, 6 bases at V and 0 bases at J, with 18 bases in the middle. DNA of the CDR3: TGTGCCTGCAGTACCGGGACCTTTAGCTCTGGGGCCAACGTCCTGACTTTC. This translates into CACSTGTFSSGANVLTF.

This clone appeared a few times. The chain links TRBV6-5 to TRBJ1-5, with unresolved D. With 8 bases removed from V and 3 bases from J, the gap between germline ends came to 11 bases. CDR3 length equals 13 residues. Germline-derived CDR1 and CDR2 are MNHEY and SVGAGI. In DNA, the CDR3 is TGTGCCAGCTCTGCCGTCCCCAATCAGCCCCAGCATTTT. Its protein is CASSAVPNQPQHF.

V usage is TRBV28 and J usage is TRBJ2-7, with D tentatively TRBD2 (6 bases). The germline CDR1 and CDR2 sequences are MDHEN and SYDVKM. The CDR3 is 12 amino acids. V was cut by 5 bases and J by 6 bases, with 11 bases left in between. The CDR3 protein is CASSQTRFEQYF. In DNA, the CDR3 is TGTGCCAGCAGTCAGACTAGATTCGAGCAGTACTTC.

The V and J genes are TRBV30 and TRBJ2-1; D gene ambiguous. The CDR3 has 14 amino acids. V lost 0 bases and J lost 6, with 12 bases in between. The germline CDR1 and CDR2 sequences are GTSNPN and SVGIG (reference sequence). The CDR3 region has the DNA TGTGCCTGGAGTGTATTGGAGCCTCCCAATGAGCAGTTCTTC. This translates into CAWSVLEPPNEQFF.

The chain has TRBV9 and TRBJ2-2; 11 bases line up with TRBD2. Germline loops: CDR1 SGDLS, CDR2 YYNGEE. V lost 5 bases and J lost 0; bases outside the gene matches: 3. This CDR3 has 16 amino acids. The CDR3 is CASRLAGDANTGELFF. For the CDR3, the DNA is TGTGCCAGCAGACTAGCGGGGGACGCGAACACCGGGGAGCTGTTTTTT.

The CDR3 region is CASSKYSAYEQYF. The CDR3 bases are TGTGCCAGCAGTAAATACAGCGCCTACGAGCAGTACTTC. The gene calls are TRBV27 and TRBJ2-7; no clear D. Germline V gives CDR1 MNHEY, CDR2 SMNVEV (reference sequence). Trimming pared 5 bases from V and 2 bases from J, leaving 10 bases between. The CDR3 covers 13 residues.

This clone has just one count. This chain links TRBV6-1 with TRBJ1-2, with D hard to call. Per germline, CDR1 MNHNS and CDR2 SASEGT. With 2 bases removed from V and 7 bases from J, the gap between germline ends came to 8 bases. The CDR3 has 12 amino acids. The DNA for the CDR3 is TGTGCCAGCAGTGAAACGTTGGGTGGCTACACCTTC. Protein product: CASSETLGGYTF.